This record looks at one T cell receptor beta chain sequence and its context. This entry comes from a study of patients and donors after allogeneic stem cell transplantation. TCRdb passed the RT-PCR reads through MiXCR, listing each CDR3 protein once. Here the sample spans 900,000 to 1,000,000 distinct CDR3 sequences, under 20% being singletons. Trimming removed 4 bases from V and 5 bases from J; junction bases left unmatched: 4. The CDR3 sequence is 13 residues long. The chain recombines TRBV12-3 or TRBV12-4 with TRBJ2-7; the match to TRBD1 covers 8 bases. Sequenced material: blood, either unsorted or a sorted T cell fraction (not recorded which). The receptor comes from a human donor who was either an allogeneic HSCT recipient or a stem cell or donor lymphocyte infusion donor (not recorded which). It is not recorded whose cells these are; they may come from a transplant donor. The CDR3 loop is CASSWTGIDEQYF. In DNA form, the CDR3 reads TGTGCCAGCAGTTGGACAGGGATCGACGAGCAGTACTTC.